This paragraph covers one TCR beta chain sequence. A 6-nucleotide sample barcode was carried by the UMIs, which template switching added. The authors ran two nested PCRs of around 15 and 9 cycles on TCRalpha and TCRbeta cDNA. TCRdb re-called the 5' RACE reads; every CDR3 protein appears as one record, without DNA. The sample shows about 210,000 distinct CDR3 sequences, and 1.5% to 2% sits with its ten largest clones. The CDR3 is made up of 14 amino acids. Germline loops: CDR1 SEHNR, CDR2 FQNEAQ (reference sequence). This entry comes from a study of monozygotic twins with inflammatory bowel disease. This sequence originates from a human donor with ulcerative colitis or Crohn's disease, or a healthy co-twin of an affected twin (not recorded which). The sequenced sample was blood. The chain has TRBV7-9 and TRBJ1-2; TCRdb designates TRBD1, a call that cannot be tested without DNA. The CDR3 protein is CASSPLGFDYGYTF.